This T cell receptor (beta chain) was recorded in a study of post-analysis software for immune sequencing data. The wider study: As for disease course, relapsing-remitting, secondary progressive and progressive-relapsing multiple sclerosis were all included.

General study points: For normalized Chao1 diversity, multiple sclerosis patients scored significantly lower than controls did. Batch-matched samples strongly co-clustered by F measure. Patients carried roughly five TRBV segments more frequently than controls did, and TRBV5-6, TRBV5-1 and TRBV20-1 were among them.

The CDR3 loop spans 14 amino acids. Trimming took off 3 bases at V and 8 bases at J, with 14 bases between the two ends. Turning to this clonotype: Its antigen is as yet unknown.

Unique molecular identifiers were present in the TCR beta cDNA libraries. Each sample of about 0.95 to 11 million input T cells yielded 500,000 or so cDNA molecules, so each molecule approximated one T cell. TCRdb reprocessed the PCR reads with MiXCR, giving one entry per CDR3 protein. This sample has about 560,000 distinct CDR3 sequences, with around 44% found just once. The chain has TRBV12-3 or TRBV12-4 and TRBJ2-1, with a tentative D call TRBD1 (6 bases). Sample: blood. The TCR comes from a girl aged 5-17 years with multiple sclerosis. The CDR3, as DNA: TGTGCCAGCAGTTTTCTGGACAGTGTCCATGAGCAGTTCTTC. Translating gives CASSFLDSVHEQFF.